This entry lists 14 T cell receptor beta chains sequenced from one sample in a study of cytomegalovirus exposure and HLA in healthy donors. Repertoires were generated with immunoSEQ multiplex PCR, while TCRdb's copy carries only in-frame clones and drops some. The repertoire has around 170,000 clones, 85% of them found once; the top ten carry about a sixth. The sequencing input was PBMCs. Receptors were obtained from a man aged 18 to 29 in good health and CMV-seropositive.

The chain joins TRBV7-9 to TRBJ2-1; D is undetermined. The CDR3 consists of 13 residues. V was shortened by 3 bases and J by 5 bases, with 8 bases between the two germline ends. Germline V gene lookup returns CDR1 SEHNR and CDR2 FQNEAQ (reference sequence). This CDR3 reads CASSLGSDNEQFF. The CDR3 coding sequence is TGTGCCAGCAGCTTGGGCAGTGACAATGAGCAGTTCTTC. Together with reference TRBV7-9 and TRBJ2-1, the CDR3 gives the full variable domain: DTGVSQNPRHKITKRGQNVTFRCDPISEHNRLYWYRQTLGQGPEFLTYFQNEAQLEKSRLLSDRFSAERPKGSFSTLEIQRTEQGDSAMYLCASSLGSDNEQFFGPGTRLTVL.

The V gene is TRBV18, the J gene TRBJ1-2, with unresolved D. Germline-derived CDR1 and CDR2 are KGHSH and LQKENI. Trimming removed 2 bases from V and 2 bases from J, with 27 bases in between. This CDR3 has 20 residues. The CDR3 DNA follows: TGTGCCAGCTCACCAAAGAGTGGGCTGGGTAGTGGTGCCGTGAACTATGGCTACACCTTC. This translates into CASSPKSGLGSGAVNYGYTF.

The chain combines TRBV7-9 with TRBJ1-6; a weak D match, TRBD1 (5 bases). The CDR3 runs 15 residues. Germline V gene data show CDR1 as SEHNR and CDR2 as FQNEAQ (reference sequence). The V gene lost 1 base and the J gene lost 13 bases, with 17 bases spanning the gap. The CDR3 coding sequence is TGTGCCAGCAGCTTAGGGTGGGGGGGGAATACCCCCCTCCACTTT. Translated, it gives CASSLGWGGNTPLHF.

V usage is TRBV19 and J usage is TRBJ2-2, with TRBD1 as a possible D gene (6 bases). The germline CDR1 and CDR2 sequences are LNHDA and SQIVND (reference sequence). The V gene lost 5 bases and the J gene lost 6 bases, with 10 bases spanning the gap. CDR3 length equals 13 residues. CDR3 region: CASSPRGSGELFF. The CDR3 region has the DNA TGTGCCAGTAGTCCCAGGGGTTCCGGGGAGCTGTTTTTT.

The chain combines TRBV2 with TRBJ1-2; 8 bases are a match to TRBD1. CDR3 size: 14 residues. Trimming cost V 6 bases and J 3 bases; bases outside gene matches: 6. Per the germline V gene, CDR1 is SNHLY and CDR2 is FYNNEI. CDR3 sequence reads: CASSLPGQDYGYTF. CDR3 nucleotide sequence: TGTGCCAGCAGCCTACCGGGACAGGACTATGGCTACACCTTC.

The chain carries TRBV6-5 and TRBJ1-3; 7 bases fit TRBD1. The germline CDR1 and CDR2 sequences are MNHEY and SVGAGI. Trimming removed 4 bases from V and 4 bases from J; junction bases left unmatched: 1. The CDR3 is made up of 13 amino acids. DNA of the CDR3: TGTGCCAGCAGTTTGACAGGGGGAAACACCATATATTTT. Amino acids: CASSLTGGNTIYF.

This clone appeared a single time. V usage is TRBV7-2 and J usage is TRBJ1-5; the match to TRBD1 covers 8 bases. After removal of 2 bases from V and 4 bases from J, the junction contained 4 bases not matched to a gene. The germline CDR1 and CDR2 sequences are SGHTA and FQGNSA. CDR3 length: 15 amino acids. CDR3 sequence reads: CASSLFGQGNQPQHF. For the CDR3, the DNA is TGTGCCAGCAGCTTATTCGGACAGGGTAATCAGCCCCAGCATTTT.

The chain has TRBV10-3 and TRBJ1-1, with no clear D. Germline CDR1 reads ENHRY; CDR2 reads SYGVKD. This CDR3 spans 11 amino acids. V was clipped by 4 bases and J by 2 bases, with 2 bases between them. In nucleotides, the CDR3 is TGTGCCATCAGTGCAAACACTGAAGCTTTCTTT. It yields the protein CAISANTEAFF.

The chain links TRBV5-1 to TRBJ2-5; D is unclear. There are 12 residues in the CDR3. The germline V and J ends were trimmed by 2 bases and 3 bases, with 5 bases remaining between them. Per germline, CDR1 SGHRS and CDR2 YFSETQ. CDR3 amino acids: CASSLTEETQYF. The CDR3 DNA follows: TGCGCCAGCAGCTTAACAGAAGAGACCCAGTACTTC. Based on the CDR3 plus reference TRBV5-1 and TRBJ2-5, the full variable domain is KAGVTQTPRYLIKTRGQQVTLSCSPISGHRSVSWYQQTPGQGLQFLFEYFSETQRNKGNFPGRFSGRQFSNSRSEMNVSTLELGDSALYLCASSLTEETQYFGPGTRLLVL.

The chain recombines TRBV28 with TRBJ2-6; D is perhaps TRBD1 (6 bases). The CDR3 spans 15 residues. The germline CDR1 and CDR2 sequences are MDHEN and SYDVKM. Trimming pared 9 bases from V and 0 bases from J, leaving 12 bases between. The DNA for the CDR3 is TGTGCCAGTAGACAGGCTTACTCTGGGGCCAACGTCCTGACTTTC. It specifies CASRQAYSGANVLTF.

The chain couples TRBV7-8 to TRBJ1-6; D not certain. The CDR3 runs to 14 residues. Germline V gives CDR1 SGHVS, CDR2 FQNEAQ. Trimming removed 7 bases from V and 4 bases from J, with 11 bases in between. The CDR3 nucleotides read TGTGCCAGCACCACCTCGGGTTATAATTCACCCCTCCACTTT. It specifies CASTTSGYNSPLHF.

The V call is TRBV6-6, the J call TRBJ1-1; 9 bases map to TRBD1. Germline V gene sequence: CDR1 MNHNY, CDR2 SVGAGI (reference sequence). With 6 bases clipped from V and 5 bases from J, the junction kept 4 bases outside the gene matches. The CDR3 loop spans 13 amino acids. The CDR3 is CASSPGTGTEAFF. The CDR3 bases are TGTGCCAGCAGCCCCGGGACAGGGACTGAAGCTTTCTTT.

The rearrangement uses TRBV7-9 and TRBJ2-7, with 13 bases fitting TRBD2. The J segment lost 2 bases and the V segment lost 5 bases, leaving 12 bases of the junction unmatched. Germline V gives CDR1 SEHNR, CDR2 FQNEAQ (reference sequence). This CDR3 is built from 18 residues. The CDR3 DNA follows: TGTGCCAGCAGCGCTCGGCAAGGACTAGCGGGAGAAACCTACGAGCAGTACTTC. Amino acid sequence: CASSARQGLAGETYEQYF.

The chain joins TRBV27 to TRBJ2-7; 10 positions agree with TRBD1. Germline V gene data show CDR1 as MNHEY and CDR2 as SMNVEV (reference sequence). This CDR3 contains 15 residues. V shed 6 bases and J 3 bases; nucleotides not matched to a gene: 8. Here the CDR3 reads CASSLSTGGHYEQYF. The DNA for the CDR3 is TGTGCCAGCAGCCTTTCGACAGGGGGCCACTACGAGCAGTACTTC.